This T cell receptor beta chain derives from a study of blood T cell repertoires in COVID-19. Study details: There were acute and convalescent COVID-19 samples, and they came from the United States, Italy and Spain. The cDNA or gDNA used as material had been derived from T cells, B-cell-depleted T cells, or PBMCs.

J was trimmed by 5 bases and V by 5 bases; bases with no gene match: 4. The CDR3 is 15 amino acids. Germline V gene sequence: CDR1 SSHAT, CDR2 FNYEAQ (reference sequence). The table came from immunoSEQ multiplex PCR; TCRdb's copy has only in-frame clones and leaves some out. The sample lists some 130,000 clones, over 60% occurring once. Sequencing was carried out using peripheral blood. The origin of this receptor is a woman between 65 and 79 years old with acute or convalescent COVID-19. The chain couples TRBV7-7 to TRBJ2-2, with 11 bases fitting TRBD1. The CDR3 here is CASSIGTGGTGELFF. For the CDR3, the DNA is TGTGCCAGCAGCATCGGGACAGGGGGGACCGGGGAGCTGTTTTTT.